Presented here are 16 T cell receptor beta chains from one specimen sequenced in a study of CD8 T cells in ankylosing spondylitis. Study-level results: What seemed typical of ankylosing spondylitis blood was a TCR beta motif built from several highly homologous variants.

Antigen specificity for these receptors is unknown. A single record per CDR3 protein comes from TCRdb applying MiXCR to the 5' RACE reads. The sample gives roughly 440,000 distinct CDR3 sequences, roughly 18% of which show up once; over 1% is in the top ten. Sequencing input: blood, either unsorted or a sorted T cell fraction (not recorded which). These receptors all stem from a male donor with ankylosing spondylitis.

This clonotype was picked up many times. Here the CDR3 reads CASSLGSSANTGELFF. In DNA form, the CDR3 reads TGCGCCAGCAGCCTAGGGTCCAGTGCGAACACCGGGGAGCTGTTTTTT. This sequence joins TRBV5-1 and TRBJ2-2; D gene ambiguous. CDR1 SGHRS and CDR2 YFSETQ come from the germline V gene. CDR3 length: 16 residues. V was cut by 4 bases and J by 0 bases, with 13 bases left in between.

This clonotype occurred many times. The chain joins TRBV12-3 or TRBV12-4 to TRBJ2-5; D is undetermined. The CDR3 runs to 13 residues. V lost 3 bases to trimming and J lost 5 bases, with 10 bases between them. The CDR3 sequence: CASSLDGLETQYF. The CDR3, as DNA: TGTGCCAGCAGTTTGGATGGTCTGGAGACCCAGTACTTC.

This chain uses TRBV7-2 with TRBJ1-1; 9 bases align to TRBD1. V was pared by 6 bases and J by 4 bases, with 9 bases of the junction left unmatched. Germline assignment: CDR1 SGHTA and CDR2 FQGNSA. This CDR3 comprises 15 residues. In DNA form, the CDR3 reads TGTGCCAGCAGACTACAGGGGGCGTTAGGCACTGAAGCTTTCTTT. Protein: CASRLQGALGTEAFF.

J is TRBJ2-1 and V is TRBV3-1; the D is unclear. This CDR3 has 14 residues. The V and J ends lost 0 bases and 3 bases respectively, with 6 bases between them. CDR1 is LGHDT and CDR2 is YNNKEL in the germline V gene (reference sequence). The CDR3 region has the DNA TGTGCCAGCAGCCAAGACAAAAACTACAATGAGCAGTTCTTC. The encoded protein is CASSQDKNYNEQFF.

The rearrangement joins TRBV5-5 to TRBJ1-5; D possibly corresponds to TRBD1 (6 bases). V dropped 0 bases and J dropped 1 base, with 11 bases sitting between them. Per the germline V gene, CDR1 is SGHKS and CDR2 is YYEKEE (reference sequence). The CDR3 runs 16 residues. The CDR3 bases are TGTGCCAGCAGCTTGGCCCCAGGGGCCAGCAATCAGCCCCAGCATTTT. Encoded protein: CASSLAPGASNQPQHF.

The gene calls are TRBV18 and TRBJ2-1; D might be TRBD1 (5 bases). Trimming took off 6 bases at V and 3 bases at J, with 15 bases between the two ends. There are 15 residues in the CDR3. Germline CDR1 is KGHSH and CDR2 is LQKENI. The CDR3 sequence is CASSSDSAGYNEQFF. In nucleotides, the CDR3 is TGTGCCAGCTCGTCAGACAGCGCCGGCTACAATGAGCAGTTCTTC. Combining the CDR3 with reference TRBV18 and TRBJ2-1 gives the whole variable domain NAGVMQNPRHLVRRRGQEARLRCSPMKGHSHVYWYRQLPEEGLKFMVYLQKENIIDESGMPKERFSAEFPKEGPSILRIQQVVRGDSAAYFCASSSDSAGYNEQFFGPGTRLTVL.

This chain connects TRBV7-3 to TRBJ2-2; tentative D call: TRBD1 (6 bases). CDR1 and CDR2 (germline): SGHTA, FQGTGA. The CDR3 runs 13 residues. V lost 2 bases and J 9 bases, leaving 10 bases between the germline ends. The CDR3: CASSLVRGRELFF. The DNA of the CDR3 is TGTGCCAGCAGCTTAGTCAGGGGAAGGGAGCTGTTTTTT.

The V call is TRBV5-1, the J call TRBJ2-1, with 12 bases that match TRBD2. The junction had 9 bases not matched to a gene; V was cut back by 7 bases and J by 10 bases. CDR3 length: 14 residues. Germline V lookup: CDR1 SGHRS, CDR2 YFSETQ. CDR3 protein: CASRLAGGHFEQFF. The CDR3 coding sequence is TGCGCCAGCCGGCTAGCGGGGGGGCATTTCGAGCAGTTCTTC.

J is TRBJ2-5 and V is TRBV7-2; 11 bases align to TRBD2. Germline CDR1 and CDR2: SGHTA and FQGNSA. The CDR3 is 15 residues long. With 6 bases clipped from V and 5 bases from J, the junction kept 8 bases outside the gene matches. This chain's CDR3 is CASSRIAGGGETQYF. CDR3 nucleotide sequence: TGTGCCAGCAGTAGGATAGCGGGAGGGGGGGAGACCCAGTACTTC.

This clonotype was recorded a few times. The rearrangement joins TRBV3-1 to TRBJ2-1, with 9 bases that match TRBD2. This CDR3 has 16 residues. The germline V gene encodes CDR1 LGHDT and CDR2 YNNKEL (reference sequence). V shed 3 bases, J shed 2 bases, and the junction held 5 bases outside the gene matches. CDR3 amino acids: CASSHTGGGAYNEQFF. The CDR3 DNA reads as TGTGCCAGCAGCCACACGGGCGGGGGGGCCTACAATGAGCAGTTCTTC.

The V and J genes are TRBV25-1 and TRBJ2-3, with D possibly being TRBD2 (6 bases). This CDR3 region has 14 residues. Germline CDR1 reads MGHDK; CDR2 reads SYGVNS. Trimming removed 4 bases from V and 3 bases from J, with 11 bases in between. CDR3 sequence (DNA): TGTGCCAGCAGTGGATATGGGGGGACAGATACGCAGTATTTT. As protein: CASSGYGGTDTQYF.

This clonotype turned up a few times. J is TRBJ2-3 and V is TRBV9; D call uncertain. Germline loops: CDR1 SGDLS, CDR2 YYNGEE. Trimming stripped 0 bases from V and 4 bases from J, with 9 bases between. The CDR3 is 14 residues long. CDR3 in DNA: TGTGCCAGCAGCGTAGCCCCCCGCGCAGATACGCAGTATTTT. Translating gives CASSVAPRADTQYF. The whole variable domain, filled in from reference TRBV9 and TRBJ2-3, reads DSGVTQTPKHLITATGQRVTLRCSPRSGDLSVYWYQQSLDQGLQFLIQYYNGEERAKGNILERFSAQQFPDLHSELNLSSLELGDSALYFCASSVAPRADTQYFGPGTRLTVL.

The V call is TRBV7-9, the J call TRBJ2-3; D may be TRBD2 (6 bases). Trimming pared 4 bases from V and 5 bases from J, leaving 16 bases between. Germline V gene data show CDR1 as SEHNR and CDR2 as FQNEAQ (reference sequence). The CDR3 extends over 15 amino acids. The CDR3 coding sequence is TGTGCCAGCAGCTCCCCCCGCTCGGGGGAAGATACGCAGTATTTT. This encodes CASSSPRSGEDTQYF.

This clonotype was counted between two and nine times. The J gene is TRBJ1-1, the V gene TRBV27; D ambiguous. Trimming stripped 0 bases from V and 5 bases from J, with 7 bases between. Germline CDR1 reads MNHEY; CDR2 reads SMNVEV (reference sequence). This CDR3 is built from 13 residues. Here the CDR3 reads CASSLSIQTEAFF. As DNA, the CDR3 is TGTGCCAGCAGTTTATCAATTCAAACTGAAGCTTTCTTT.

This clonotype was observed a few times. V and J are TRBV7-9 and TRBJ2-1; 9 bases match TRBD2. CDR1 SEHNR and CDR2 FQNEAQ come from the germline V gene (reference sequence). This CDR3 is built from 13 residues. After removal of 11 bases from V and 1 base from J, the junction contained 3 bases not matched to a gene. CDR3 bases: TGTGCCGGCGGGAGGGGGTCCTACAATGAGCAGTTCTTC. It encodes CAGGRGSYNEQFF.

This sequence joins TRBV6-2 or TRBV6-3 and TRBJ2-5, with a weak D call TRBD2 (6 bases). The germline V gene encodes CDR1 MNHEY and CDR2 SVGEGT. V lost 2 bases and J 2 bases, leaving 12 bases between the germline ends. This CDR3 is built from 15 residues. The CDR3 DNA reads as TGTGCCAGCAGTTACCACGGGGGAACACAAGAGACCCAGTACTTC. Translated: CASSYHGGTQETQYF.